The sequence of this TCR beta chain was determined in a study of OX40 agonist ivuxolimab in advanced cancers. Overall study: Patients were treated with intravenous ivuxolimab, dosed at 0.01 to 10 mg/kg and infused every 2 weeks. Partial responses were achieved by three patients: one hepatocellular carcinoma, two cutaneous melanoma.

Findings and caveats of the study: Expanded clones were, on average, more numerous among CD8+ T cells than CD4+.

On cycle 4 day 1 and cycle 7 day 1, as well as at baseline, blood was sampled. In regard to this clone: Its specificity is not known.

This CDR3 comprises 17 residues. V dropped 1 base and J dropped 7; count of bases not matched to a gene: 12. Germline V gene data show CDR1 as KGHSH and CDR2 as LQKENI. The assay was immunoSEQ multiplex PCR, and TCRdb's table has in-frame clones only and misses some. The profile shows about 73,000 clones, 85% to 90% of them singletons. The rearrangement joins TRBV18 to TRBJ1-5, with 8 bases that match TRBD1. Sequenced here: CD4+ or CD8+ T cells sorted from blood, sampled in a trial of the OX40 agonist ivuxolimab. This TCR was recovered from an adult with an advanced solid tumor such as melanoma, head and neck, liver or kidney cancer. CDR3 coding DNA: TGTGCCAGCTCACCACTATCTATCGGACAGGGTTGGCAGCCCCAGCATTTT. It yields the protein CASSPLSIGQGWQPQHF.